This TCR beta chain comes out of a study of response to subunit inactivated influenza vaccine. TCRdb recomputed calls from the RT-PCR reads with MiXCR, one row per CDR3 protein. The table lists 550,000 to 800,000 distinct CDR3 sequences, more than 15% of them singletons. Points on this clonotype: Its cognate antigen is unknown.

Study-wide results and limits: A suggestion made by the authors is that each seasonal influenza vaccination recruits few new T cells.

V was clipped by 5 bases and J by 7 bases, with 15 bases between them. Germline V CDR1 and CDR2: MNHEY, SVGEGT. This CDR3 is 13 amino acids long. The V gene is TRBV6-2 or TRBV6-3, the J gene TRBJ2-7; D is ambiguous. This receptor was obtained from a man aged 45-65 years who received an inactivated influenza vaccine. This specimen consisted of PBMCs from blood, obtained about 12 days after vaccination. CDR3 in amino acids: CASSSQLLGEQYF. In DNA form, the CDR3 reads TGTGCCAGCAGTAGTCAGCTTTTGGGAGAGCAGTACTTC.